This T cell receptor (beta chain) came from a study of naive and memory T cell subsets. Blood and skin TCR RNA was reverse transcribed with alpha and beta constant primers. Amplification of ligated cDNA took four PCR rounds with SP2 and nested alpha and beta constant primers. MiXCR was run by TCRdb on the UMI-ligation and nested PCR reads, yielding one entry per CDR3 protein. The table lists 15,000 to 20,000 distinct CDR3 sequences, less than 9.5% of them singletons. Treatment meaning: skin biopsy from PPD injection site in Mantoux-positive individual. Reverse transcription used DNase-treated unsorted total RNA, aiming for 1 to 1000 ng. A UMI-containing oligonucleotide was joined by 3' ligation to the TCR cDNA template. Skin biopsies came from PPD injection sites in Mantoux-positive individuals. Study observations and caveats: More TCRs at tuberculin sites were read as hypersensitivity T cell infiltration.

Note on this clonotype: Its antigen remains unknown.

CDR1 SGHVS and CDR2 FQNEAQ come from the germline V gene. V gave up 4 bases and J gave up 4 bases; unmatched junction bases: 11. CDR3 length equals 16 residues. The sequenced sample was skin, obtained from a tuberculin skin test site. This chain uses TRBV7-8 with TRBJ1-1; the match to TRBD1 covers 8 bases. The clonotype was recovered from an adult in good health. CDR3 sequence: CASSWGTGFRPTEAFF. CDR3 sequence (DNA): TGTGCCAGCAGCTGGGGGACAGGCTTTCGCCCCACTGAAGCTTTCTTT.